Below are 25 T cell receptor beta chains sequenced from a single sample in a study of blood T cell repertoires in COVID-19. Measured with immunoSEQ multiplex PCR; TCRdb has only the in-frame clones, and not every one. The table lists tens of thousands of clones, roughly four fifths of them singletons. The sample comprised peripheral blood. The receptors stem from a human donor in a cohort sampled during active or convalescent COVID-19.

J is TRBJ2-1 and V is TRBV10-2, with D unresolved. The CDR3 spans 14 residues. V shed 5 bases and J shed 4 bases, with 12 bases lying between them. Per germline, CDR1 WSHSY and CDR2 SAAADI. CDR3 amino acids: CASSSSSGYNEQFF. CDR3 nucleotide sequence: TGCGCCAGCAGTTCTTCTTCGGGTTACAATGAGCAGTTCTTC.

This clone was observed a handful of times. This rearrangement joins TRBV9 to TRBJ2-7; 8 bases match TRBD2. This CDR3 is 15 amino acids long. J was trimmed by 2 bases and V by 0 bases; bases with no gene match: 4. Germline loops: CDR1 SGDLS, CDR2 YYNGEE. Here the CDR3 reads CASSVDSGVTYEQYF. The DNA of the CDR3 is TGTGCCAGCAGCGTAGATAGCGGGGTTACCTACGAGCAGTACTTC.

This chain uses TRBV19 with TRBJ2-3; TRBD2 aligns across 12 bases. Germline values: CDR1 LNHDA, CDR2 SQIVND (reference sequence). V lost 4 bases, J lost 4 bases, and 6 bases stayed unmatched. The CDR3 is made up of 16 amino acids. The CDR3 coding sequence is TGTGCCAGTAGTACACGGACTAGCGGGAAGCCAGATACGCAGTATTTT. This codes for CASSTRTSGKPDTQYF.

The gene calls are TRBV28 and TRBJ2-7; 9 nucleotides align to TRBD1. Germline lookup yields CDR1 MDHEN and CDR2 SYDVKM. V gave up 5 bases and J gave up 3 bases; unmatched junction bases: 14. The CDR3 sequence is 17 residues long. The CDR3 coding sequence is TGTGCCAGCAGTCCGATTCCCTGGACAGGGGTTGACTACGAGCAGTACTTC. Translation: CASSPIPWTGVDYEQYF.

In DNA form, the CDR3 reads TGCGCCAGCAGCCAAGTACAGGGGGCCGGGGAGCTGTTTTTT. Encoded protein: CASSQVQGAGELFF. The chain couples TRBV4-1 to TRBJ2-2; 8 bases fit TRBD1. There are 14 residues in the CDR3. Trimming took 1 base from V and 6 from J; bases not matched to a gene: 1. Germline assignment: CDR1 MGHRA and CDR2 YSYEKL.

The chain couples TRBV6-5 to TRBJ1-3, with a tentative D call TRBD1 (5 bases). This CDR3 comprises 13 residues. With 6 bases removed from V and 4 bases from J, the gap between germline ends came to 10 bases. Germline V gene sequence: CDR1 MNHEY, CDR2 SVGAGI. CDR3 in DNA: TGTGCCAGCAGGCAGGGATCAGGAAACACCATATATTTT. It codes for CASRQGSGNTIYF.

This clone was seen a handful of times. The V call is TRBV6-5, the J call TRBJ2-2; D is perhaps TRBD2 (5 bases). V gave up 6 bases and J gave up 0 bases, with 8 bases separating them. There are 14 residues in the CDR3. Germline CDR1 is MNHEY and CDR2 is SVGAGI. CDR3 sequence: CASRGSANTGELFF. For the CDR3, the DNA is TGTGCCAGCAGGGGGAGCGCGAACACCGGGGAGCTGTTTTTT.

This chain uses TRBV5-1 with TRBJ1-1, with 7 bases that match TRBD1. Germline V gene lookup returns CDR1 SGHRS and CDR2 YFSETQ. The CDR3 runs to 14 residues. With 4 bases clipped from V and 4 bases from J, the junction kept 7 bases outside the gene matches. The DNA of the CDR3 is TGCGCCAGCAGCCCCACAGGGGTTGTCACTGAAGCTTTCTTT. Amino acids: CASSPTGVVTEAFF.

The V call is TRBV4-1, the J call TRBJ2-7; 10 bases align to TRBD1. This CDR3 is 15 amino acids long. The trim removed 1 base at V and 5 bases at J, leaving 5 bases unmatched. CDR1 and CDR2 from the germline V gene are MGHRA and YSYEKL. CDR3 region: CASSQAGQGNNEQYF. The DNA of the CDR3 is TGCGCCAGCAGCCAAGCGGGACAGGGGAACAACGAGCAGTACTTC.

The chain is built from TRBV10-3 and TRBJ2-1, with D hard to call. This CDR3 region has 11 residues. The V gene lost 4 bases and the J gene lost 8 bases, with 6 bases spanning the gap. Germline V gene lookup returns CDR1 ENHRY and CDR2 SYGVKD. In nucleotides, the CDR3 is TGTGCCATCAGTGCCAGCGATGAGCAGTTCTTC. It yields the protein CAISASDEQFF.

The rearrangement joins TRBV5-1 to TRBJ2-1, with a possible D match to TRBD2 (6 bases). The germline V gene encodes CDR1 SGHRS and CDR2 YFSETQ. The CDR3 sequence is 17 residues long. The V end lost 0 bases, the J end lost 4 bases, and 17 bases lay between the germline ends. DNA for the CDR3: TGCGCCAGCAGCTTGGAGGCGCTTGCGGGAATTTACAATGAGCAGTTCTTC. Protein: CASSLEALAGIYNEQFF.

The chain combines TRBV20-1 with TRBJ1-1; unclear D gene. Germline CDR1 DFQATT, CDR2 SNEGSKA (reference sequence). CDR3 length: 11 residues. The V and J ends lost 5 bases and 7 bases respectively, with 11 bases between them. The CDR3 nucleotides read TGCAGTGCTCTTGGGCCCTATGAAGCTTTCTTT. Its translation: CSALGPYEAFF.

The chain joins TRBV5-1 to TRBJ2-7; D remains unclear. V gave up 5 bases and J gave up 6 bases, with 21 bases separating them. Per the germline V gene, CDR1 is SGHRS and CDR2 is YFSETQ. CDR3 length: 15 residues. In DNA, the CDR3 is TGCGCCAGCAGATCTCTAGGAGCCTCTTACTCCGAGCAGTACTTC. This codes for CASRSLGASYSEQYF.

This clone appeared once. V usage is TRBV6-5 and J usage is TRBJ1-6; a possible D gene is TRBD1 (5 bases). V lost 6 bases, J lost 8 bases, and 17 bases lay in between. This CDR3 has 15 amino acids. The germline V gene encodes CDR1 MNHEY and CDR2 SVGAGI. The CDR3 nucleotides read TGTGCCAGCAGCCGGTCCCCAAAAGGGGATTCACCCCTCCACTTT. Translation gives CASSRSPKGDSPLHF.

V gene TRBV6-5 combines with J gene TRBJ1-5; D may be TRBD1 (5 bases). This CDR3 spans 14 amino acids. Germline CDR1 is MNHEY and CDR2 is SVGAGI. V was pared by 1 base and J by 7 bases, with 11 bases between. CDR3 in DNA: TGTGCCAGCAGTTACTTAGGACACCAACAGCCCCAGCATTTT. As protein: CASSYLGHQQPQHF.

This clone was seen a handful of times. The CDR3 sequence: CASRPGEVNEQFF. CDR3 nucleotides: TGCGCCAGCAGACCCGGGGAGGTCAATGAGCAGTTCTTC. V gene TRBV10-2 combines with J gene TRBJ2-1; TRBD2 is a possible D gene (6 bases). Trimming stripped 6 bases from V and 6 bases from J, with 12 bases between. Germline V gene sequence: CDR1 WSHSY, CDR2 SAAADI. The CDR3 is made up of 13 amino acids.

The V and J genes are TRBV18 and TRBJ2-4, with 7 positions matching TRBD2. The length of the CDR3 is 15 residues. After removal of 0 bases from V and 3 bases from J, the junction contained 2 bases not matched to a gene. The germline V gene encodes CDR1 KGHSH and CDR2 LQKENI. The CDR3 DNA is TGTGCCAGCTCACCACCGGGGGGGGGCAAAAACATTCAGTACTTC. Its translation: CASSPPGGGKNIQYF.

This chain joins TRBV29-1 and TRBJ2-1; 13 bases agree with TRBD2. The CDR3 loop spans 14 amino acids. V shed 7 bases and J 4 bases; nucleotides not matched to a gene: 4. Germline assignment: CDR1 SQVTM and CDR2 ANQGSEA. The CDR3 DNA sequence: TGCAGCGGGGGACTAGCGGGGCTTTACAATGAGCAGTTCTTC. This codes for CSGGLAGLYNEQFF.

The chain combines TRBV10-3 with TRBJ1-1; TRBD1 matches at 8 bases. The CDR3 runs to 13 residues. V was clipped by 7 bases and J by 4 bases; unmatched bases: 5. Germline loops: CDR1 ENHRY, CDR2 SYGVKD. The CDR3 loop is CAINDRGSTEAFF. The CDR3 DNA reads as TGTGCCATCAATGACAGGGGTAGCACTGAAGCTTTCTTT.

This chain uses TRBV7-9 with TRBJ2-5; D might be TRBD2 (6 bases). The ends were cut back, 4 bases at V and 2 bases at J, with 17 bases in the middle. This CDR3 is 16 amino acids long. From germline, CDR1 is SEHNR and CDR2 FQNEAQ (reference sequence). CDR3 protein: CASSYPRDSRQETQYF. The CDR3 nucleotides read TGTGCCAGCAGCTACCCCCGGGACTCCCGGCAAGAGACCCAGTACTTC.

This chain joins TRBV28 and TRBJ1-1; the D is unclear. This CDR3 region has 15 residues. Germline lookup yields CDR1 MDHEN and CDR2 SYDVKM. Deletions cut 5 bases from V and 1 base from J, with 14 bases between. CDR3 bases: TGTGCCAGCAGTCTAGGAGGCAGCCCGAACACTGAAGCTTTCTTT. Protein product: CASSLGGSPNTEAFF.

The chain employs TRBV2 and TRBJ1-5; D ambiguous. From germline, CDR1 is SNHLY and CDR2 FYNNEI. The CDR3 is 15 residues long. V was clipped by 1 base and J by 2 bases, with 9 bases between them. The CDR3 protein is CASSEGEVGNQPQHF. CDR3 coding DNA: TGTGCCAGCAGTGAAGGGGAGGTGGGCAATCAGCCCCAGCATTTT.

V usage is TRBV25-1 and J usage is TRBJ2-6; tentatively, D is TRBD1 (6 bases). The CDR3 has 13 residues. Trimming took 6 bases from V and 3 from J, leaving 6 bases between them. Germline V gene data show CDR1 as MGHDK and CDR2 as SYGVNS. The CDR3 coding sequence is TGTGCCAGCAGGACAGGTGGGGCCAACGTCCTGACTTTC. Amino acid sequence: CASRTGGANVLTF.

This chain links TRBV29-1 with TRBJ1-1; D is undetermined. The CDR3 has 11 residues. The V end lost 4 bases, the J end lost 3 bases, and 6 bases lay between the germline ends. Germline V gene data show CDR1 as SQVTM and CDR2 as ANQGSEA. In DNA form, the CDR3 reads TGCAGCGTTGTCGAGGACACTGAAGCTTTCTTT. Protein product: CSVVEDTEAFF. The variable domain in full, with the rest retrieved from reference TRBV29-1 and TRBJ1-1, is SAVISQKPSRDICQRGTSLTIQCQVDSQVTMMFWYRQQPGQSLTLIATANQGSEATYESGFVIDKFPISRPNLTFSTLTVSNMSPEDSSIYLCSVVEDTEAFFGQGTRLTVV.

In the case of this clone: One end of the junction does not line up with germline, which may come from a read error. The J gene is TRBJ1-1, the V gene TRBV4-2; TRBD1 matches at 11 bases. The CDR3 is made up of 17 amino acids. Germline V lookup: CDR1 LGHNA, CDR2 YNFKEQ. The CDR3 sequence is CASRQAPGTGGRTEAFF. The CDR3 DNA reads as TGTGCCAGCAGGCAAGCGCCAGGGACAGGGGGAAGGACTGAAGCTTTCTTT.